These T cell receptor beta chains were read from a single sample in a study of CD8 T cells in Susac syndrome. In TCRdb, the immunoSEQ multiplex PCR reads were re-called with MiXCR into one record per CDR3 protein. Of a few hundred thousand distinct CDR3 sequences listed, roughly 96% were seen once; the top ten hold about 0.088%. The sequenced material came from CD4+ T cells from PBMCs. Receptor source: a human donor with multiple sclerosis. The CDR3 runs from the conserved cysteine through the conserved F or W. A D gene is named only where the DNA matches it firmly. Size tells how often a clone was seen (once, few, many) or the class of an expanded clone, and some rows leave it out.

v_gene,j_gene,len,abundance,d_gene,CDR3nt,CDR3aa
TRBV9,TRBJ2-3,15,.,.,TGTGCCAGCAGCGTAGGAGGGACAAGGGGAGATACGCAGTATTTT,CASSVGGTRGDTQYF
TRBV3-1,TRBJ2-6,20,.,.,TGTGCCAGCAGCCAAAGTTTGTTTGGGATCCCCTTCTCTGGGGCCAACGTCCTGACTTTC,CASSQSLFGIPFSGANVLTF
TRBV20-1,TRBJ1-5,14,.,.,TGCAGTGCTCTCTTGGGTGGGGGGGGCCAGCCCCAGCATTTT,CSALLGGGGQPQHF
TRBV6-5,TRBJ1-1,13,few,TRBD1,TGTGCCAGCAGGAGACAGGGGCACACTGAAGCTTTCTTT,CASRRQGHTEAFF
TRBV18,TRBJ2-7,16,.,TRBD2,TGTGCCAGCTCACCATTACCCGGGACTAGCGATGGGGAGCAGTACTTC,CASSPLPGTSDGEQYF
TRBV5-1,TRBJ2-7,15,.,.,TGCGCCAGCAGCTTGGAGGGTAGCGAATCCTACGAGCAGTACTTC,CASSLEGSESYEQYF
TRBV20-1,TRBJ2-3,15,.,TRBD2,TGCAGTGCTCCTGCACTAGCGGCGGACACAGATACGCAGTATTTT,CSAPALAADTDTQYF
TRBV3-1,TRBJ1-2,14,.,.,TGTGCCAGCAGCCAAGCGAGCCAGGGAGGTGGCTACACCTTC,CASSQASQGGGYTF
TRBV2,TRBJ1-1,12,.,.,TGTGCCAGCAGTGAAGTAGGCACTGAAGCTTTCTTT,CASSEVGTEAFF
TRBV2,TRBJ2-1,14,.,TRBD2,TGTGCCAGCAGTGACGAGTTGGGACTAGCGGGTCAGTTCTTC,CASSDELGLAGQFF
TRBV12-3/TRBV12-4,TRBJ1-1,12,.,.,TGTGCCAGCAGTTTCCCCCGAGGGGAAGCTTTCTTT,CASSFPRGEAFF
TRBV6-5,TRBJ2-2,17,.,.,TGTGCCAGCAGTTACGGTGGGGCAGGGTATGGCACCGGGGAGCTGTTTTTT,CASSYGGAGYGTGELFF
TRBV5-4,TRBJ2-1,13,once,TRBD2,TGTGCCAGCACCATTGGGACTAGCGATGAGCAGTTCTTC,CASTIGTSDEQFF
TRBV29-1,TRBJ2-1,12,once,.,TGCAGCGCCCAGACTGGATACAATGAGCAGTTCTTC,CSAQTGYNEQFF
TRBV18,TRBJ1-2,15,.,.,TGTGCCAGCTCACCAAATGGGCCGAAACACTATGGCTACACCTTC,CASSPNGPKHYGYTF
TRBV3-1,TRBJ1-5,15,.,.,TGTGCCAGCAGCCAAGACCCTAATAGCAATCAGCCCCAGCATTTT,CASSQDPNSNQPQHF
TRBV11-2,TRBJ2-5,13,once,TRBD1,TGTGCCAGCTCGGACAGGGGCCCATGGACCCAGTACTTC,CASSDRGPWTQYF
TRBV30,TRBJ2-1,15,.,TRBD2,TGTGCCTGGAGTGTACTCCTAGCGGGAATGGGTGAGCAGTTCTTC,CAWSVLLAGMGEQFF
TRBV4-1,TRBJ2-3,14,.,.,TGCGCCAGCAGCCAAGGACTAGTCAGGGATACGCAGTATTTT,CASSQGLVRDTQYF
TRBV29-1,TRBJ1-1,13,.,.,TGCAGCGCCGCTATGGACGGGAACACTGAAGCTTTCTTT,CSAAMDGNTEAFF
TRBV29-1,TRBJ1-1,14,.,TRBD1,TGCAGCGTTACGGGACAGCACATGAACACTGAAGCTTTCTTT,CSVTGQHMNTEAFF
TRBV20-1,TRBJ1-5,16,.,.,TGCAGTGCTAGAGATATGTCGGGACATAGCAATCAGCCCCAGCATTTT,CSARDMSGHSNQPQHF
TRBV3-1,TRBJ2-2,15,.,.,TGTGCCAGCAGCTCCGGACGAAGTGGCACCGGGGAGCTGTTTTTT,CASSSGRSGTGELFF
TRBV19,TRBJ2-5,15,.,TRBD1,TGTGCCAGTAGTTCTCCGGGACAGTTAAGGGAGACCCAGTACTTC,CASSSPGQLRETQYF
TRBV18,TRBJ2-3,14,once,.,TGTGCCAGCTCACTGCAGGGAGGCACAGATACGCAGTATTTT,CASSLQGGTDTQYF
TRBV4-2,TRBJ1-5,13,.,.,TGTGCCAGCAGCCAAGTGTCGGGGGAGCCCCAGCATTTT,CASSQVSGEPQHF
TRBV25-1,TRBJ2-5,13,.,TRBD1,TGTGCCAGCAGTGGACAGGGACAAGAGACCCAGTACTTC,CASSGQGQETQYF
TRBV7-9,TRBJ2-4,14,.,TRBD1,TGTGCCAGCAGTCCCAGGGGGCCCAAAAACATTCAGTACTTC,CASSPRGPKNIQYF
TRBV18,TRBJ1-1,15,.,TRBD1,TGTGCCAGCTCGGAAAACAGGGGAATGAACACTGAAGCTTTCTTT,CASSENRGMNTEAFF
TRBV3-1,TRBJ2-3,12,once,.,TGTGCCAGCAGCCAAGAGGACGGGACGCAGTATTTT,CASSQEDGTQYF
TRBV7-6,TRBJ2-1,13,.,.,TGTGCCAGCAGCTTAGCCTCGTACAATGAGCAGTTCTTC,CASSLASYNEQFF
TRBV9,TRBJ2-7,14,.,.,TGTGCCAGCAGCGGGGGACCGCTTCACTACGAGCAGTACTTC,CASSGGPLHYEQYF
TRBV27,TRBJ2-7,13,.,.,TGTGCCAGCAGTTTCCGCGGGACATACGAGCAGTACTTC,CASSFRGTYEQYF
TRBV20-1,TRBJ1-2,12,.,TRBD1,TGCAGTCCGGGACAGGGGGACTATGGCTACACCTTC,CSPGQGDYGYTF
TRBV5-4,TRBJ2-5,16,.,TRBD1,TGTGCCAGCAGCTTGCCGGGACAGGGGGCTTCGGAGACCCAGTACTTC,CASSLPGQGASETQYF
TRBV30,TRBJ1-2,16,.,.,TGTGCCTGGAGTGTCCCGGACTATGGAGGAAGCTATGGCTACACCTTC,CAWSVPDYGGSYGYTF
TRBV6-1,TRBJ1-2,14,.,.,TGTGCCAGCAGTCTTAAACTGGGAATCTATGGCTACACCTTC,CASSLKLGIYGYTF
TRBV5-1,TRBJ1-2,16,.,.,TGCGCCAGCAGCCCCCTTCAGCCCTCGCCTACCTATGGCTACACCTTC,CASSPLQPSPTYGYTF
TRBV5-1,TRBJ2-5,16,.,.,TGCGCCAGCAGCTCAGGAGGGGCGAACCTCCAAGAGACCCAGTACTTC,CASSSGGANLQETQYF
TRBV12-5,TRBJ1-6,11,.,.,TGTGCTAGTGGCTTAGGTAGGACCCTCCACTTT,CASGLGRTLHF
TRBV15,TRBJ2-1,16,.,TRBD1,TGTGCCACCAGCAGTAGACAGGGTAAGACCTACAATGAGCAGTTCTTC,CATSSRQGKTYNEQFF
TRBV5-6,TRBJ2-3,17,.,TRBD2,TGTGCCAGCAGCCCAATGACTAGCGGGAGTCTTCTGGATACGCAGTATTTT,CASSPMTSGSLLDTQYF
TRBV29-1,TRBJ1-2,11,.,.,TGCAGCGTTGACGAGAACTATGGCTACACCTTC,CSVDENYGYTF
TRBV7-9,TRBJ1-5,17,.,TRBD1,TGTGCCAGCAGCTCCTCCCTGTCCGGACAGGGCAATCAGCCCCAGCATTTT,CASSSSLSGQGNQPQHF
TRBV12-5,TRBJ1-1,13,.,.,TGTGCTAGTGGTTTGGTTCAGGGGATAGGAGCTTTCTTT,CASGLVQGIGAFF
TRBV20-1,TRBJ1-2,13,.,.,TGCAGTGCGTCAGTCGGACACAACTATGGCTACACCTTC,CSASVGHNYGYTF
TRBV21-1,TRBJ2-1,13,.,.,TGTGCCAGCCGTCCGGAGGGGGTACATGAGCAGTTCTTC,CASRPEGVHEQFF
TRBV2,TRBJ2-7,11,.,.,TGTGCCAGCAGTCGGAATTTCGAGCAGTACTTC,CASSRNFEQYF
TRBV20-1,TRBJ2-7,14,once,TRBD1,TGCAGTGCCGAACCGGGACAGGGTGACGTGGAGCAGTACTTC,CSAEPGQGDVEQYF
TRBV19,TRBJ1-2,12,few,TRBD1,TGTGCCAGTAGTTTACAGGGGTATGGCTACACCTTC,CASSLQGYGYTF
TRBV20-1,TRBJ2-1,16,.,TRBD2,TGCAGTGCTAGGGCCCTGATAGCGGGATCCTACAATGAGCAGTTCTTC,CSARALIAGSYNEQFF
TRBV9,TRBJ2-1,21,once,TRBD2,TGTGCCAGCAGCCCAATCGGGACTAGCGGGGGGCCCTCGAGCTCCTACAATGAGCAGTTCTTC,CASSPIGTSGGPSSSYNEQFF